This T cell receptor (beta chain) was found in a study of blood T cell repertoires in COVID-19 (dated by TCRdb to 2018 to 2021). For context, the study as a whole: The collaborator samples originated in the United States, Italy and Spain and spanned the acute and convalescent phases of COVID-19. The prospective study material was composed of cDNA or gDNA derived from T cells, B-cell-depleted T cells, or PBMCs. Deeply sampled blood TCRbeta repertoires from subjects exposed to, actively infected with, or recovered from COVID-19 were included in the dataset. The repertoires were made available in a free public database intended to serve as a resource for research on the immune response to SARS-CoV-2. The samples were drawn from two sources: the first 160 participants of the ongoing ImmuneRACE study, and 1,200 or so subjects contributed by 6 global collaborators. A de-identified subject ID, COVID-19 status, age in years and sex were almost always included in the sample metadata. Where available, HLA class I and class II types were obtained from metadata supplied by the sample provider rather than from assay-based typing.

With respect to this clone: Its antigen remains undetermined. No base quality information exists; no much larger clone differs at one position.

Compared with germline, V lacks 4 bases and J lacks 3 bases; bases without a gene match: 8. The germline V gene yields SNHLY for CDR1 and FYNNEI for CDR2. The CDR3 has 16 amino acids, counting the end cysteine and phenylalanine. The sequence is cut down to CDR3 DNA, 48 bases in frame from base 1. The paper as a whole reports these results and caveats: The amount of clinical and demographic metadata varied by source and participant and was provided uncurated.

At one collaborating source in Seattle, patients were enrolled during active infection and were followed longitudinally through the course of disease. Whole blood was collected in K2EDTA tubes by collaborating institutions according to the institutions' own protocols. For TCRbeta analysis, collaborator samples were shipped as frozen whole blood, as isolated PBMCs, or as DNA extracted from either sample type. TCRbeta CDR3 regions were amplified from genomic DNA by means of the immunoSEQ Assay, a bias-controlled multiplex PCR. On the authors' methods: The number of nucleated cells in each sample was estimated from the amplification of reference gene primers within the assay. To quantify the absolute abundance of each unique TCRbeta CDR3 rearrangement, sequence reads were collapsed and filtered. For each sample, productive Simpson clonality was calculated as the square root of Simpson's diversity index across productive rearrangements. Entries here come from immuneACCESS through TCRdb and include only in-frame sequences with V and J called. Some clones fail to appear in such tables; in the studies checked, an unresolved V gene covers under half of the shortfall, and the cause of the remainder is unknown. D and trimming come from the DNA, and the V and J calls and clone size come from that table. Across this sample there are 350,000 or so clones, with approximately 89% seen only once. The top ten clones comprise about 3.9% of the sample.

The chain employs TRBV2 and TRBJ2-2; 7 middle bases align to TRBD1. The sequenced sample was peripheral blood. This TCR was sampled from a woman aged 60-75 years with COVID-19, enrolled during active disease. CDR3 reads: CASSGKQGSYTGELFF. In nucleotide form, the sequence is TGTGCCAGCAGTGGTAAACAGGGGAGTTACACCGGGGAGCTGTTTTTT.